This TCR beta chain was identified during a study of CD8 T cells in ankylosing spondylitis. Study observations and caveats: Disease-linked clones were CD8+ and relatively rare in peripheral blood. Several highly homologous variants made up a TCR beta motif that seemed to typify ankylosing spondylitis blood. In synovial fluid and blood from reactive arthritis, some motif variants were previously reported.

Points on this clonotype: Its antigen is unknown.

The V end was cut by 5 bases, the J end by 5 bases, with 15 bases between. The V gene's germline CDR1 is MNHEY and CDR2 SMNVEV (reference sequence). There are 14 residues in the CDR3. In making TCR beta libraries, quantitative 5'-RACE with molecular barcodes was used. In TCRdb, the 5' RACE reads were re-called with MiXCR into one record per CDR3 protein. The sample records around 31,000 distinct CDR3 sequences, roughly 29% being singletons. The origin of this receptor is a male donor with ankylosing spondylitis. The sample taken for sequencing was synovial fluid, either unsorted or a sorted T cell fraction (not recorded which). The chain carries TRBV27 and TRBJ2-5; possibly TRBD1 for D (6 bases). The CDR3: CASSPRQVRETQYF. CDR3 nucleotide sequence: TGTGCCAGCAGTCCCCGACAGGTTCGTGAGACCCAGTACTTC.